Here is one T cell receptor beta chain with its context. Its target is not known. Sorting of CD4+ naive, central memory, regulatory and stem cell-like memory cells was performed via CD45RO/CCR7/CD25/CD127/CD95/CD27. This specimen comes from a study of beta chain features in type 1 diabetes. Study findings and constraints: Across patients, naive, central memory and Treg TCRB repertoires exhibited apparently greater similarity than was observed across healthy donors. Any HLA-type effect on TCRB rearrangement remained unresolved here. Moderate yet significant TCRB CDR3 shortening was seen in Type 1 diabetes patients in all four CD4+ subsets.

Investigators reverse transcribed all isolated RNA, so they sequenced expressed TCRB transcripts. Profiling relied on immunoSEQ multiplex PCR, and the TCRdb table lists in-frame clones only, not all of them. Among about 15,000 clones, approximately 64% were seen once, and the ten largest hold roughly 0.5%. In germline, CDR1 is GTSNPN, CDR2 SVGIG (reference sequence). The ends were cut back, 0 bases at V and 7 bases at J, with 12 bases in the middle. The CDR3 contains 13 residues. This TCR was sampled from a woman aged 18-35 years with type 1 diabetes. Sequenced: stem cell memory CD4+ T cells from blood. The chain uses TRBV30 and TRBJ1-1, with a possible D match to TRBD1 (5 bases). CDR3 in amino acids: CAWSVAGKGEAFF. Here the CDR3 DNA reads TGTGCCTGGAGTGTCGCAGGGAAAGGTGAAGCTTTCTTT.